This T cell receptor (beta chain) is drawn from a study of T cells after yellow fever vaccination. 5'RACE template switching generated TCR cDNA, adding a universal primer site and UMIs. TCRdb redid the calling of the 5' RACE reads with MiXCR, one entry per CDR3 protein. In the table there are 120,000 or so distinct CDR3 sequences, roughly 15% of which are singletons. This clonotype has only a few counts. This CDR3 region has 15 residues. Trimming removed 5 bases from V and 9 bases from J, with 20 bases in between. This TCR was recovered from a man between 18 and 35 years old who received the YFV17D yellow fever vaccine. The chain joins TRBV12-3 or TRBV12-4 to TRBJ2-4; D call uncertain. The starting material was CD8+ T cells sorted from PBMCs, obtained 5 days after the yellow fever booster vaccination. CDR3 in amino acids: CASSPHEWGWGIQYF. CDR3 sequence (DNA): TGTGCCAGCAGTCCCCATGAGTGGGGTTGGGGCATTCAGTACTTC.